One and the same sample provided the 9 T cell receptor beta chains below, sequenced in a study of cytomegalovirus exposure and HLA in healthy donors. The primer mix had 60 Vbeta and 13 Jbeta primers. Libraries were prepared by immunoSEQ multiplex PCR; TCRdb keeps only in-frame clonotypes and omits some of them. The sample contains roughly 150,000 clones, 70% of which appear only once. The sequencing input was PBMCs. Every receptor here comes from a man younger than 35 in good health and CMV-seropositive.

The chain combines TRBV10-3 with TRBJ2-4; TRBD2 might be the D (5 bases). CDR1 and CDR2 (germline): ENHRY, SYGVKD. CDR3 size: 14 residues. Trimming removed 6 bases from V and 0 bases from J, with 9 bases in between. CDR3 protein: CAISGDLAKNIQYF. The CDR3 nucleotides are TGTGCCATCAGCGGGGATCTAGCCAAAAACATTCAGTACTTC.

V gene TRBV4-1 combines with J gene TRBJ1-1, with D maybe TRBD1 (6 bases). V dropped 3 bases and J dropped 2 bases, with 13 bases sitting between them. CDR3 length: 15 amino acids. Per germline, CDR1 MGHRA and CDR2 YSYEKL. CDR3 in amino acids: CASSQEDRDNTEAFF. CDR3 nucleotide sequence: TGCGCCAGCAGCCAGGAGGACAGAGATAACACTGAAGCTTTCTTT.

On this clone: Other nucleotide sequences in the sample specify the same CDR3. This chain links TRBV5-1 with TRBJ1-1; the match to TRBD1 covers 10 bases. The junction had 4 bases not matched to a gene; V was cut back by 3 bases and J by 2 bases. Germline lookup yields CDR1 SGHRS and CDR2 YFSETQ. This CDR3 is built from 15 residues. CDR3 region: CASSSGQGLNTEAFF. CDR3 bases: TGCGCCAGCAGCTCGGGACAGGGGCTCAACACTGAAGCTTTCTTT.

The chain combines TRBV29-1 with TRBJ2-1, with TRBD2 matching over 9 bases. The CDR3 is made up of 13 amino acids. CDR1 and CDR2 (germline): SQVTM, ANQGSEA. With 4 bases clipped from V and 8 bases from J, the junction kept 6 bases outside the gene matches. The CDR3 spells CSVAIAGVYEQFF. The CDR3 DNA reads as TGCAGCGTTGCTATAGCGGGAGTTTATGAGCAGTTCTTC.

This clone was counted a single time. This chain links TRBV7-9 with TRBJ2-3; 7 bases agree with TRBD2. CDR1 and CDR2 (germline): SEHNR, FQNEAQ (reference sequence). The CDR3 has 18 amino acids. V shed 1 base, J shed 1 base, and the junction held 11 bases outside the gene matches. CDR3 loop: CASSLVGLAGAGTDTQYF. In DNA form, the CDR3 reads TGTGCCAGCAGCTTAGTAGGTCTGGCGGGAGCGGGCACAGATACGCAGTATTTT.

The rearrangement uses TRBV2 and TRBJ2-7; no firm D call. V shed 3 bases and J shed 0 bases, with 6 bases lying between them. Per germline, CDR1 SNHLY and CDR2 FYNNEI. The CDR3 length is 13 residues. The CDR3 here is CASSDDISYEQYV. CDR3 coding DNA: TGTGCCAGCAGTGATGACATCTCCTACGAGCAGTACGTC.

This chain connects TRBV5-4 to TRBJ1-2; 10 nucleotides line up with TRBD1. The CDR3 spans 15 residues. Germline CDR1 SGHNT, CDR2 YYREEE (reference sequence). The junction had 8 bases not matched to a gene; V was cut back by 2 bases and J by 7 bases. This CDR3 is CASSFSGQGRSGYTF. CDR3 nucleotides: TGTGCCAGCAGCTTTTCGGGACAGGGGAGGTCTGGCTACACCTTC.

The CDR3 nucleotides are TGTGCCAGCAGTGGAGGGGCTCACAATGAGCAGTTCTTC. It codes for CASSGGAHNEQFF. The V gene is TRBV7-2, the J gene TRBJ2-1, with a tentative D call TRBD2 (6 bases). Looked up from germline, CDR1 is SGHTA and CDR2 is FQGNSA. V was cut by 6 bases and J by 5 bases, with 11 bases left in between. The CDR3 length is 13 residues.

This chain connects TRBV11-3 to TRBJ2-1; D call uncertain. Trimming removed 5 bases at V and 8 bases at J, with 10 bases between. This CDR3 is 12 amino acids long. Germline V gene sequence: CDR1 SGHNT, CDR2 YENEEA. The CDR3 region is CASSPDGDEQFF. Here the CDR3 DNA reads TGTGCCAGCAGCCCCGATGGAGATGAGCAGTTCTTC.